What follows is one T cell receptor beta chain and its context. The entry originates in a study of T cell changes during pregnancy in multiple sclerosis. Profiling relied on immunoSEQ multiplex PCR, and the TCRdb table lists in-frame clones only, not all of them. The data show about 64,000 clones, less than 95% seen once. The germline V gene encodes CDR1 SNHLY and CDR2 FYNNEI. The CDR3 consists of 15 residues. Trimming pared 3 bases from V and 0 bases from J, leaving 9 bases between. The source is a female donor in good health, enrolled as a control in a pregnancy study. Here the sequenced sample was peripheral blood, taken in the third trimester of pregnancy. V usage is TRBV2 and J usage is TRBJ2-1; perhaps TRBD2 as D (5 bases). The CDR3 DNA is TGTGCCAGCAGTGAGTCGGGGTTCTCCTACAATGAGCAGTTCTTC. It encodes CASSESGFSYNEQFF.